These 19 T cell receptor beta chains were all obtained from the same sample, sequenced in a study of Graves' ophthalmopathy and Graves' hyperthyroidism. Researchers took RNA transcripts and amplified TCR beta CDR3 regions from them. A first-round RT-PCR used HTBI primers, followed by a second-round multiplex PCR. One entry per CDR3 protein, called by TCRdb with MiXCR from the multiplex PCR reads. The table has about 550,000 distinct CDR3 sequences, roughly 39% seen once. Sequencing was done on a sample of peripheral blood or thyroid tissue (not recorded which). The origin of the receptors is an adult man with Graves' hyperthyroidism.

This clonotype was counted many times. The chain has TRBV11-3 and TRBJ2-7; a possible D gene is TRBD1 (6 bases). Germline V CDR1 and CDR2: SGHNT, YENEEA. CDR3 length: 13 amino acids. Trimming took 3 bases from V and 3 from J, leaving 9 bases between them. The CDR3 bases are TGTGCCAGCAGCTTTTCAGGGGACTACGAGCAGTACTTC. This sequence encodes CASSFSGDYEQYF.

The V gene is TRBV7-8, the J gene TRBJ2-2, with 8 positions matching TRBD1. The germline CDR1 and CDR2 sequences are SGHVS and FQNEAQ. V lost 5 bases and J lost 1; bases outside the gene matches: 6. This CDR3 has 16 amino acids. CDR3 region: CASSHWTGLNTGELFF. CDR3 sequence (DNA): TGTGCCAGCAGCCACTGGACAGGGTTGAACACCGGGGAGCTGTTTTTT.

A remark on this clonotype: The junction departs from germline at one end; a sequencing error may be responsible. The chain recombines TRBV7-2 with TRBJ2-5; weak D call: TRBD2 (7 bases). CDR1 SGHTA and CDR2 FQGNSA come from the germline V gene. The CDR3 covers 18 residues. For the CDR3, the DNA is TGTGCCAGCAGCTTAGTCTTTTGGGGGGGCGCGCAAGAAGAGGCCCAGTACTTC. It is translated as CASSLVFWGGAQEEAQYF. Full variable domain (outside the CDR3, taken from reference TRBV7-2 and TRBJ2-5): GAGVSQSPSNKVTEKGKDVELRCDPISGHTALYWYRQSLGQGLEFLIYFQGNSAPDKSGLPSDRFSAERTGGSVSTLTIQRTQQEDSAVYLCASSLVFWGGAQEEAQYFGPGTRLLVL.

This clonotype was picked up many times. For the CDR3, the DNA is TGTGCCAGCAGCCTCAAGGTCGCCCCGGAAGCTTTCTTT. Translation: CASSLKVAPEAFF. The genes are TRBV7-9 and TRBJ1-1; D is unresolved. From germline, CDR1 is SEHNR and CDR2 FQNEAQ (reference sequence). The CDR3 spans 13 residues. The ends were cut back, 5 bases at V and 8 bases at J, with 15 bases in the middle.

This clonotype came up many times. The chain recombines TRBV10-3 with TRBJ2-6; 7 positions agree with TRBD1. CDR3 length: 16 amino acids. The junction had 8 bases not matched to a gene; V was cut back by 9 bases and J by 0 bases. CDR1 and CDR2 (germline): ENHRY, SYGVKD. Written as DNA, the CDR3 is TGTGCCATGCTAGGACAGGACTTCTCTGGGGCCAACGTCCTGACTTTC. It encodes CAMLGQDFSGANVLTF.

The genes are TRBV10-3 and TRBJ1-5, with unresolved D. This CDR3 region has 13 residues. V was clipped by 10 bases and J by 11 bases, with 21 bases between them. Looked up from germline, CDR1 is ENHRY and CDR2 is SYGVKD. CDR3 loop: CATRARVQETQHF. In DNA, the CDR3 is TGTGCCACCAGAGCTAGGGTTCAAGAGACCCAGCATTTT.

In this sample, this clonotype turned up many times. The chain joins TRBV19 to TRBJ2-7, with D unresolved. Trimming left V 3 bases short and J 2 bases short, with 14 bases between. CDR1 and CDR2 (germline): LNHDA, SQIVND (reference sequence). The CDR3 spans 15 residues. The CDR3 nucleotides read TGTGCCAGTAGTATTACCCCGGTGGGTCCCTACGAGCAGTACTTC. It encodes CASSITPVGPYEQYF.

A note on this clonotype: This could be a read error, since a much larger clone is one nucleotide away. This CDR3 fails to terminate in the conserved phenylalanine or tryptophan, so it likely reflects a read error. The chain is built from TRBV7-2 and TRBJ1-6; 9 nucleotides align to TRBD1. This CDR3 region has 14 residues. The germline V gene encodes CDR1 SGHTA and CDR2 FQGNSA. The ends lost 5 bases at V and 10 bases at J; junction bases unmatched: 6. The CDR3: CASSGDRGVSPLHS. The CDR3 DNA reads TGTGCCAGCAGCGGAGACAGGGGGGTGTCACCCCTCCACTCT.

The rearrangement links TRBV7-9 to TRBJ2-2, with a weak D call TRBD1 (5 bases). The CDR3 is made up of 16 amino acids. Trimming removed 5 bases at V and 1 base at J, with 14 bases between. Germline CDR1 and CDR2: SEHNR and FQNEAQ (reference sequence). This CDR3 reads CASSQERGLNTGELFF. CDR3 nucleotides: TGTGCCAGCAGCCAAGAAAGGGGATTGAACACCGGGGAGCTGTTTTTT.

In its sample, this clonotype was seen a few times. This sequence joins TRBV6-5 and TRBJ2-5, with D perhaps TRBD2 (5 bases). Trimming removed 2 bases at V and 5 bases at J, with 21 bases between. Germline CDR1 reads MNHEY; CDR2 reads SVGAGI. The CDR3 totals 17 residues. The CDR3, as DNA: TGTGCCAGCAGTTACGGTCTTCCTACATACGGGGTTGAGACCCAGTACTTC. Residues: CASSYGLPTYGVETQYF.

This clonotype has at least ten counts. The chain couples TRBV2 to TRBJ2-7, with D perhaps TRBD1 (5 bases). This CDR3 region has 13 residues. Trimming stripped 6 bases from V and 2 bases from J, with 11 bases between. Germline V gives CDR1 SNHLY, CDR2 FYNNEI. CDR3 DNA sequence: TGTGCCAGCAGCCTCAGGGAACCCTACGAGCAGTACTTC. Translation gives CASSLREPYEQYF.

This clonotype was seen ten or more times. In DNA, the CDR3 is TGTGCCAGCACCCCGGACAGGGGATACACTGAAGCTTTCTTT. Translating gives CASTPDRGYTEAFF. The chain couples TRBV6-5 to TRBJ1-1; 9 positions match TRBD1. Germline V gene data show CDR1 as MNHEY and CDR2 as SVGAGI. After removal of 7 bases from V and 3 bases from J, the junction contained 6 bases not matched to a gene. This CDR3 comprises 14 residues.

Points on this clonotype: A much more abundant neighbour one base away suggests this may be a read error. The CDR3 reads CASSQGAVRTRTHEQYF. The CDR3 nucleotides are TGTGCCAGCAGCCAAGGAGCCGTCAGGACTAGGACCCACGAGCAGTACTTC. The rearrangement links TRBV7-9 to TRBJ2-7; 7 nucleotides match TRBD2. The ends lost 5 bases at V and 5 bases at J; junction bases unmatched: 18. Germline V gene sequence: CDR1 SEHNR, CDR2 FQNEAQ (reference sequence). The CDR3 is 17 residues long.

J is TRBJ2-7 and V is TRBV29-1, with 9 bases identical to TRBD1. V shed 6 bases, J shed 6 bases, and the junction held 6 bases outside the gene matches. Germline assignment: CDR1 SQVTM and CDR2 ANQGSEA. This CDR3 has 12 residues. The CDR3 reads CSVSGQGLEQYF. The CDR3 DNA reads as TGCAGCGTCTCGGGACAGGGCCTCGAGCAGTACTTC.

The V gene is TRBV10-2, the J gene TRBJ1-2; no reliable D call. Trimming took 0 bases from V and 7 from J, leaving 6 bases between them. Per the germline V gene, CDR1 is WSHSY and CDR2 is SAAADI. CDR3 length: 12 residues. CDR3 loop: CASSESEGGYTF. In DNA form, the CDR3 reads TGCGCCAGCAGTGAGTCCGAGGGTGGCTACACCTTC.

This chain uses TRBV7-2 with TRBJ2-6, with 11 nucleotides matching TRBD2. The CDR3 length is 15 residues. Germline loops: CDR1 SGHTA, CDR2 FQGNSA. Trimming at V came to 5 bases and at J to 10 bases, leaving 7 bases not matched to a gene. The CDR3 loop is CASSKPGLAVNVLTF. In DNA, the CDR3 is TGTGCCAGCAGCAAACCGGGACTAGCGGTAAACGTCCTGACTTTC.

This clonotype came up a few times. The chain recombines TRBV29-1 with TRBJ2-1, with 11 bases that match TRBD2. The germline gives CDR1 SQVTM, CDR2 ANQGSEA. V was pared by 2 bases and J by 7 bases, with 1 base of the junction left unmatched. This CDR3 comprises 13 residues. As DNA, the CDR3 is TGCAGCGTTGAACTAGCGGGGGGTAATGAGCAGTTCTTC. Protein sequence: CSVELAGGNEQFF.

This clonotype was picked up a small number of times. V and J are TRBV19 and TRBJ2-3; no reliable D call. Germline V CDR1 and CDR2: LNHDA, SQIVND (reference sequence). Trimming removed 4 bases at V and 1 base at J, with 12 bases between. This CDR3 region has 15 residues. CDR3 nucleotide sequence: TGTGCCAGTAGTACTGACTCCGGCGGCACAGATACGCAGTATTTT. Protein sequence: CASSTDSGGTDTQYF.

The chain employs TRBV7-2 and TRBJ2-3; D remains unclear. The V end lost 2 bases, the J end lost 5 bases, and 8 bases lay between the germline ends. From germline, CDR1 is SGHTA and CDR2 FQGNSA. CDR3 size: 13 residues. DNA for the CDR3: TGTGCCAGCAGCTTATCCAAGGGAGATACGCAGTATTTT. Its translation is CASSLSKGDTQYF.